The T cell receptor beta chain under discussion was sequenced for a study of T cell changes during pregnancy in multiple sclerosis. Profiled with immunoSEQ multiplex PCR; TCRdb holds only in-frame clones, not every one. Among approximately 61,000 clones listed, approximately 85% were seen once. Germline CDR1 reads SGHTA; CDR2 reads FQGNSA. With 1 base removed from V and 6 bases from J, the gap between germline ends came to 10 bases. The CDR3 runs 14 residues. This clonotype originated in a female donor with multiple sclerosis, enrolled in a pregnancy study. J is TRBJ2-1 and V is TRBV7-2, with D possibly matching TRBD1 (6 bases). This specimen consisted of peripheral blood, obtained in the first trimester of pregnancy. The CDR3 loop is CASSLGQVGNEQFF. The DNA of the CDR3 is TGTGCCAGCAGCTTAGGACAGGTAGGCAATGAGCAGTTCTTC.